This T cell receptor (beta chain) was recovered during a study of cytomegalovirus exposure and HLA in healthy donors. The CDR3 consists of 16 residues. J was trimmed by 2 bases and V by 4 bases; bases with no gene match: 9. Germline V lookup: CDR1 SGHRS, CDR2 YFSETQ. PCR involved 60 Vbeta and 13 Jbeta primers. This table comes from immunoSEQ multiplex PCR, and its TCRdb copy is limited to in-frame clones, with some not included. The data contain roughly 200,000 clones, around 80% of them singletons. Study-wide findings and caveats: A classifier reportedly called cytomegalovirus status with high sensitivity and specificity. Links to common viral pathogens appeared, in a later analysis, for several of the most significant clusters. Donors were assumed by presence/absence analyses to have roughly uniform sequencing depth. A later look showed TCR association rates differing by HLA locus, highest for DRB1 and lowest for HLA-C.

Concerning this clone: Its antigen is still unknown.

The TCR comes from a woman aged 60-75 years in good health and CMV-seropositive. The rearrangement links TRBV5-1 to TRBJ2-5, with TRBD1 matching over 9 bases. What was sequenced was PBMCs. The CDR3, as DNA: TGCGCCAGCAGCAGACCCGGGACAGGGTGGCAAGAGACCCAGTACTTC. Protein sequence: CASSRPGTGWQETQYF.